The 22 T cell receptor beta chains below come from one sample, sequenced in a study of blood T cell repertoires in COVID-19. The method was immunoSEQ multiplex PCR; TCRdb's version includes in-frame clones alone and lacks a portion of them. The sample lists roughly 120,000 clones; over 80% were seen once. The sample was peripheral blood. These receptors were obtained from a man aged 25 to 40 with acute or convalescent COVID-19.

As for this clone: The same CDR3 arises from other DNA sequences in this sample as well. This chain links TRBV19 with TRBJ1-1; TRBD1 might be the D (5 bases). This CDR3 is 13 amino acids long. Trimming cost V 3 bases and J 1 base, with 6 bases left between them. CDR1 LNHDA and CDR2 SQIVND come from the germline V gene (reference sequence). CDR3 in DNA: TGTGCCAGTAGTATTACAGGGAACACTGAAGCTTTCTTT. Translation gives CASSITGNTEAFF.

This chain joins TRBV4-1 and TRBJ2-7; maybe TRBD1 (5 bases). Between the trimmed V and J ends, which lost 0 bases and 0 bases, there was a span of 12 bases. Germline values: CDR1 MGHRA, CDR2 YSYEKL. The CDR3 is made up of 16 amino acids. DNA for the CDR3: TGCGCCAGCAGCCAAGATGGCAAAAGGGGCTCCTACGAGCAGTACTTC. Its protein is CASSQDGKRGSYEQYF.

The V gene is TRBV4-1, the J gene TRBJ2-7; 9 bases align to TRBD2. Per germline, CDR1 MGHRA and CDR2 YSYEKL. V dropped 5 bases and J dropped 2; count of bases not matched to a gene: 7. CDR3 length equals 15 residues. CDR3 coding DNA: TGCGCCAGCAGCACAAATAGCGGGGGAACCTACGAGCAGTACTTC. It translates to CASSTNSGGTYEQYF.

The table lists this clone with a count of one. The chain combines TRBV4-3 with TRBJ2-1, with D possibly matching TRBD2 (6 bases). The V and J ends lost 1 base and 10 bases respectively, with 11 bases between them. Germline CDR1 and CDR2: LGHNA and YSLEER. The CDR3 consists of 13 residues. The DNA for the CDR3 is TGCGCCAGCAGCCAAGGCACTAGCCGGGAGCAGTTCTTC. As protein: CASSQGTSREQFF.

The chain carries TRBV7-2 and TRBJ1-2; 8 bases fit TRBD1. The CDR3 is made up of 15 amino acids. V lost 5 bases and J lost 3; bases outside the gene matches: 8. Germline CDR1 and CDR2: SGHTA and FQGNSA. The CDR3 DNA reads as TGTGCCAGCAGCCGCCGATCGACAGGGGACTATGGCTACACCTTC. It translates to CASSRRSTGDYGYTF.

The chain joins TRBV3-1 (or the pseudogene TRBV3-2) to TRBJ1-2; 9 bases agree with TRBD1. J gave up 11 bases and V 1 base, and 5 bases lay outside the gene matches. This CDR3 region has 13 residues. CDR1 is LGHDT, CDR2 YNNKEL, per germline (reference sequence). The CDR3 DNA follows: TGTGCCAGCAGCCAAGGAGGGACAGGGTGGTACACCTTC. This codes for CASSQGGTGWYTF.

This clone occurred a few times. V is TRBV9 and J is TRBJ1-2; maybe TRBD1 (6 bases). CDR3 length: 15 residues. Trimming left V 0 bases short and J 5 bases short, with 14 bases between. Germline CDR1 is SGDLS and CDR2 is YYNGEE. The CDR3 DNA is TGTGCCAGCAGCGTAGGGCAGGGGACGACATATGGCTACACCTTC. Translating it yields CASSVGQGTTYGYTF.

The J gene is TRBJ1-2, the V gene TRBV7-9; D is possibly TRBD1 (6 bases). The V end was cut by 4 bases, the J end by 2 bases, with 11 bases between. Germline V gene sequence: CDR1 SEHNR, CDR2 FQNEAQ (reference sequence). This CDR3 spans 14 amino acids. CDR3 DNA: TGTGCCAGCAGCTCTAGAACAGGGAACTATGGCTACACCTTC. Translating gives CASSSRTGNYGYTF.

This clone was counted a single time. The V gene is TRBV4-1, the J gene TRBJ1-2; no clear D gene. Deletions cut 4 bases from V and 4 bases from J, with 10 bases between. The CDR3 is 13 residues long. Germline-derived CDR1 and CDR2 are MGHRA and YSYEKL. The CDR3 bases are TGCGCCAGCAGCCTTAAGGGAGGCTATGGCTACACCTTC. Residues: CASSLKGGYGYTF.

The chain links TRBV11-2 to TRBJ2-7, with 12 bases aligning to TRBD2. The germline gives CDR1 SGHAT, CDR2 FQNNGV. CDR3 length equals 13 residues. V shed 3 bases, J shed 12 bases, and the junction held 6 bases outside the gene matches. CDR3 region: CASSFETSGGSYF. DNA for the CDR3: TGTGCCAGCAGCTTCGAAACTAGCGGGGGGTCGTACTTC.

This clone was picked up a small number of times. Other DNA variants within this sample encode the same CDR3. The chain employs TRBV9 and TRBJ1-1, with D hard to call. The CDR3 consists of 14 residues. Trimming shortened V by 0 bases and J by 4 bases, and 10 bases separated the two germline ends. In germline, CDR1 is SGDLS, CDR2 YYNGEE. CDR3 DNA: TGTGCCAGCAGCGTAGAAGGCAGAGGCACTGAAGCTTTCTTT. Translated, it gives CASSVEGRGTEAFF.

For the CDR3, the DNA is TGTGCCAGCAGTTACTCGGGGGTAGCGGGGGCCCCCGGGGTGACCACAGATACGCAGTATTTT. It translates to CASSYSGVAGAPGVTTDTQYF. This chain connects TRBV6-2 or TRBV6-3 to TRBJ2-3, with 9 bases that match TRBD2. From germline, CDR1 is MNHEY and CDR2 SVGEGT. J lost 2 bases, V lost 0 bases, and 18 bases had no gene match. The CDR3 spans 21 residues.

CDR3 residues: CASSRGQGAAEAFF. The CDR3 DNA is TGTGCCAGCAGTCGCGGACAGGGGGCGGCTGAAGCTTTCTTT. This chain uses TRBV6-5 with TRBJ1-1, with 11 bases lining up with TRBD1. J was trimmed by 6 bases and V by 5 bases; bases with no gene match: 5. This CDR3 region has 14 residues. Germline CDR1 reads MNHEY; CDR2 reads SVGAGI.

This rearrangement joins TRBV30 to TRBJ1-6; D call uncertain. The V gene's germline CDR1 is GTSNPN and CDR2 SVGIG (reference sequence). Trimming took off 3 bases at V and 5 bases at J, with 8 bases between the two ends. This CDR3 has 13 residues. CDR3 sequence (DNA): TGTGCCTGGAGGTTACAGAATAATTCACCCCTCCACTTT. This codes for CAWRLQNNSPLHF.

The chain carries TRBV5-1 and TRBJ2-7; D is unclear. V gave up 2 bases and J gave up 3 bases, with 9 bases separating them. Germline V CDR1 and CDR2: SGHRS, YFSETQ. This CDR3 region has 13 residues. CDR3 in DNA: TGCGCCAGCAGCTTTACAATCCACTACGAGCAGTACTTC. Amino acids: CASSFTIHYEQYF. The full variable domain, in which reference TRBV5-1 and TRBJ2-7 provide the parts outside the CDR3, is KAGVTQTPRYLIKTRGQQVTLSCSPISGHRSVSWYQQTPGQGLQFLFEYFSETQRNKGNFPGRFSGRQFSNSRSEMNVSTLELGDSALYLCASSFTIHYEQYFGPGTRLTVT.

The chain joins TRBV19 to TRBJ2-5, with a tentative D call TRBD2 (6 bases). CDR3 length: 15 amino acids. Germline CDR1 LNHDA, CDR2 SQIVND (reference sequence). V dropped 4 bases and J dropped 4 bases, with 16 bases sitting between them. CDR3 nucleotide sequence: TGTGCCAGTAGTAGCCCGACATCTAGCGTAGAGACCCAGTACTTC. Protein product: CASSSPTSSVETQYF.

This clone has a single count. The chain links TRBV7-9 to TRBJ1-2; D gene ambiguous. V was clipped by 0 bases and J by 4 bases, with 9 bases between them. The germline V gene encodes CDR1 SEHNR and CDR2 FQNEAQ (reference sequence). This CDR3 is built from 14 residues. CDR3 nucleotide sequence: TGTGCCAGCAGCTTAGCGGGCCCATCCTATGGCTACACCTTC. Translation: CASSLAGPSYGYTF.

This rearrangement joins TRBV24-1 to TRBJ1-2; D gene ambiguous. In germline, CDR1 is KGHDR, CDR2 SFDVKD. The CDR3 spans 13 residues. V gave up 4 bases and J gave up 4 bases, with 9 bases separating them. CDR3: CATSEGPSYGYTF. The CDR3 DNA follows: TGTGCCACCAGTGAGGGCCCTTCCTATGGCTACACCTTC.

The chain links TRBV19 to TRBJ2-2; D might be TRBD2 (6 bases). Trimming cost V 5 bases and J 6 bases, with 13 bases left between them. The germline V gene has CDR1 LNHDA and CDR2 SQIVND (reference sequence). The CDR3 totals 14 residues. DNA of the CDR3: TGTGCCAGTAGTTCCCAATCGGGAGCCGGGGAGCTGTTTTTT. Its translation: CASSSQSGAGELFF.

The chain links TRBV19 to TRBJ1-2; D is unclear. The CDR3 is 11 residues long. Per the germline V gene, CDR1 is LNHDA and CDR2 is SQIVND (reference sequence). The ends were cut back, 5 bases at V and 5 bases at J, with 6 bases in the middle. CDR3 sequence: CASSVAYGYTF. The DNA of the CDR3 is TGTGCCAGTAGTGTGGCTTATGGCTACACCTTC.

This sequence joins TRBV6-5 and TRBJ2-7; the D gene is possibly TRBD2 (5 bases). Germline values: CDR1 MNHEY, CDR2 SVGAGI. V dropped 8 bases and J dropped 1 base, with 12 bases sitting between them. The CDR3 length is 13 residues. The DNA of the CDR3 is TGTGCCAGCTCGGTTTCGGGGTCCTACGAGCAGTACTTC. It encodes CASSVSGSYEQYF.

The chain uses TRBV13 and TRBJ2-1, with TRBD2 as a possible D gene (6 bases). V was pared by 3 bases and J by 5 bases, with 8 bases between. This CDR3 has 13 amino acids. The germline V gene encodes CDR1 PRHDT and CDR2 FYEKMQ (reference sequence). The chain's CDR3 is CASSFGGDNEQFF. The CDR3 DNA sequence: TGTGCCAGCAGCTTCGGGGGAGACAATGAGCAGTTCTTC.